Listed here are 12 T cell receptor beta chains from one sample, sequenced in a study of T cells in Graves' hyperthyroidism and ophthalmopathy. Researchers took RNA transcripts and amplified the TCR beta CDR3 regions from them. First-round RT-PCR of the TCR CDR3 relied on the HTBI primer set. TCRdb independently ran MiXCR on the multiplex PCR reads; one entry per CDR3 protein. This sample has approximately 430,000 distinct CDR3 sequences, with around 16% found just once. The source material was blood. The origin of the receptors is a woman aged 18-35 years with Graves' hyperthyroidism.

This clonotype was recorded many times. The CDR3 DNA follows: TGTGCCAGCAGTGAAGTGTCCTGGACAGCTCCCCGAGGCTACACCTTC. This codes for CASSEVSWTAPRGYTF. The gene calls are TRBV2 and TRBJ1-2, with TRBD1 as a possible D gene (6 bases). From germline, CDR1 is SNHLY and CDR2 FYNNEI. The CDR3 totals 16 residues. The V end was cut by 1 base, the J end by 8 bases, with 20 bases between.

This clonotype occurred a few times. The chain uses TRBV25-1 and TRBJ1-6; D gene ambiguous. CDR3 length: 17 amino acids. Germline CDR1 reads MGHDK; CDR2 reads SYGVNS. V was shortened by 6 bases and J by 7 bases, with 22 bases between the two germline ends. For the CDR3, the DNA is TGTGCCAGCAGCGATTCCCGAACCCCAAGACTAAATTCACCCCTCCACTTT. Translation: CASSDSRTPRLNSPLHF.

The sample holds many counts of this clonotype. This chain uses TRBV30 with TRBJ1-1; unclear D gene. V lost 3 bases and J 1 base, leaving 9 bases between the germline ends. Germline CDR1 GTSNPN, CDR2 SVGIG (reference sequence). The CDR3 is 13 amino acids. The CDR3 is CAWSVTQNTEAFF. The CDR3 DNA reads TGTGCCTGGAGCGTCACCCAGAACACTGAAGCTTTCTTT.

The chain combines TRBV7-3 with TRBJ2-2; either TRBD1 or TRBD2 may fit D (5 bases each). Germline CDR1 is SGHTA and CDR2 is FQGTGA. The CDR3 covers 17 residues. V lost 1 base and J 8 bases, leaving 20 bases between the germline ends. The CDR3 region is CASSLMGTGKVGGELFF. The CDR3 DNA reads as TGTGCCAGCAGCTTAATGGGGACCGGGAAGGTCGGAGGGGAGCTGTTTTTT.

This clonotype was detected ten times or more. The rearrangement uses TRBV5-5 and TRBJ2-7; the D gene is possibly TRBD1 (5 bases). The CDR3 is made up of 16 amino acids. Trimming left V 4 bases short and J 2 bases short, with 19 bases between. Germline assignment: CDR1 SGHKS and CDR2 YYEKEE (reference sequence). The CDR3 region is CASSPSRLGVTYEQYF. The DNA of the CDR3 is TGTGCCAGCAGCCCCAGTCGGCTAGGGGTTACCTACGAGCAGTACTTC. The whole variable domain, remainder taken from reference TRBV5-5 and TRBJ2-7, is DAGVTQSPTHLIKTRGQQVTLRCSPISGHKSVSWYQQVLGQGPQFIFQYYEKEERGRGNFPDRFSARQFPNYSSELNVNALLLGDSALYLCASSPSRLGVTYEQYFGPGTRLTVT.

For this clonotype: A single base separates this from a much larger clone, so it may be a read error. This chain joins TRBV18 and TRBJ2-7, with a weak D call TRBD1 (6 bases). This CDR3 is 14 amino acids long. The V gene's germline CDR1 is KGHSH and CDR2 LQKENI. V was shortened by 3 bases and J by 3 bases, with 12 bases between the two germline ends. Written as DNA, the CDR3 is TGTGCCAGCTCACCCCGGGACACGAGCTACGAGCAGTACTTC. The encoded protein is CASSPRDTSYEQYF.

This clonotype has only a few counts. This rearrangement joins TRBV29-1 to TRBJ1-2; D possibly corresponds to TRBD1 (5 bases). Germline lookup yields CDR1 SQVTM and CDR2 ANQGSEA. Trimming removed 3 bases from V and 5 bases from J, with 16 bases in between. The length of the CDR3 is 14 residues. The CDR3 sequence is CSVEGLAQAYGYTF. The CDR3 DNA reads TGCAGCGTTGAGGGGCTGGCTCAGGCGTATGGCTACACCTTC.

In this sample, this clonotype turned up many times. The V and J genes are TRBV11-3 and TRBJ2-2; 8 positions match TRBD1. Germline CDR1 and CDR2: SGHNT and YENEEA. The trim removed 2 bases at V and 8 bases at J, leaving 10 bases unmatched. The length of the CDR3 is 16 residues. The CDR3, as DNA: TGTGCCAGCAGCTTATGGGCAGGGGGCTTCGAAGGGGAGCTGTTTTTT. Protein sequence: CASSLWAGGFEGELFF.

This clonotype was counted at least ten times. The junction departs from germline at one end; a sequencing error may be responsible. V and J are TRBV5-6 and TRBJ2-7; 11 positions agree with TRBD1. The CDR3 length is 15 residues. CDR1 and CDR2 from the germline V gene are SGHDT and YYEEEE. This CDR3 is CASGLGTGGVYEQYF. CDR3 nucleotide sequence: TGTGCCAGCGGCTTAGGGACAGGGGGAGTCTACGAGCAGTACTTC.

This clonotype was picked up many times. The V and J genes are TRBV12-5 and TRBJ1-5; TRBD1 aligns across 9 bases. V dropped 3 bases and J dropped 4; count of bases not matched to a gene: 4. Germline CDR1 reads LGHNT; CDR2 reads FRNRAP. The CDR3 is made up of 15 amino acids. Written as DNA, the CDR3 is TGTGCTAGTGGTTTAACAGGGGGCGGAAATCAGCCCCAGCATTTT. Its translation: CASGLTGGGNQPQHF.

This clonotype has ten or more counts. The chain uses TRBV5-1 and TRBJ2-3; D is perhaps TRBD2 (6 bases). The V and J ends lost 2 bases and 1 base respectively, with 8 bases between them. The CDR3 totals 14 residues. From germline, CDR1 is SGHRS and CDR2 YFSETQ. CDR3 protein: CASSFGRRTDTQYF. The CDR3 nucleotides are TGCGCCAGCAGCTTCGGGAGACGCACAGATACGCAGTATTTT.

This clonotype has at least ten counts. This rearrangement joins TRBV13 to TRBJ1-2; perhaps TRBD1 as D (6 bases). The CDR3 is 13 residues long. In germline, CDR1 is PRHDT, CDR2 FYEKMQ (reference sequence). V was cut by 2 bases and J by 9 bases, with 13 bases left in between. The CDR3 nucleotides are TGTGCCAGCAGCTTAACCGGGACATCGAGCTACACCTTC. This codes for CASSLTGTSSYTF.